The rows below give T cell receptor beta chains drawn from one sample of a study of tumor and adjacent non-tumor tissue in lung cancer. TCRdb itself ran the multiplex PCR reads through MiXCR, one entry per CDR3 protein. This sample yields about 110,000 distinct CDR3 sequences, of which roughly 75% are seen a single time; 37% belongs to the top ten. The sequenced sample consisted of lung tumor tissue. All receptors come from a woman aged 55-69 years with non-small cell lung cancer. Both conserved end residues are part of each CDR3. D genes are given only for firm matches. Part of the rows lack a size; the others show once, few, many or a class for expanded clones.

v_call	d_call	clone_size	j_call	cdr3_length	cdr3_aa	cdr3_nt
TRBV11-3	-	-	TRBJ2-7	14	CASGLDTGTNEQYF	TGTGCCAGCGGCTTAGATACAGGAACCAACGAGCAGTACTTC
TRBV29-1	TRBD1	few	TRBJ2-6	15	CSVSTGGSGANVLTF	TGCAGCGTTTCGACAGGGGGCTCTGGGGCCAACGTCCTGACTTTC
TRBV28	-	-	TRBJ1-5	15	CTSSLPGEGSQPQHF	TGTACCAGCAGTCTGCCAGGGGAGGGAAGTCAGCCCCAGCATTTT
TRBV20-1	-	once	TRBJ2-1	15	CSATSAQGRLNEQFF	TGCAGTGCTACCTCCGCCCAGGGCAGATTGAATGAACAGTTCTTC
TRBV6-2/TRBV6-3	-	many	TRBJ1-1	13	CASSYQRNTEAFF	TGTGCCAGCAGTTATCAGCGTAACACTGAAGCTTTCTTT
TRBV11-1	TRBD1	-	TRBJ2-1	15	CASSSLGTGFNQQSF	TGTGCCAGCAGCTCATTGGGGACAGGTTTCAATCAGCAGTCCTTC
TRBV20-1	-	-	TRBJ2-5	15	CSAKDVWVVDETQYF	TGCAGTGCTAAAGATGTGTGGGTAGTGGATGAAACCCAGTACTTC
TRBV11-2	TRBD1	-	TRBJ2-1	13	CASSLDRVGEQFF	TGCGCCAGCAGCTTGGACAGGGTGGGTGAGCAGTTCTTC
TRBV7-9	-	-	TRBJ2-7	15	CASSFGGRIFGEQYF	TGTGCCAGCAGCTTCGGGGGCAGGATATTCGGCGAGCAGTACTTC
TRBV20-1	-	-	TRBJ1-5	15	CNASREQGTNQPHHF	TGTAATGCTAGTAGGGAGCAGGGTACCAATCAGCCCCATCATTTT
TRBV7-9	TRBD1	-	TRBJ1-5	16	CANSPPTGEDNQPRHF	TGTGCTAACAGCCCTCCGACAGGGGAGGACAATCAGCCCCGGCATTTT
TRBV10-3	-	-	TRBJ2-5	14	CAISESTSTETRYF	TGTGCCATCAGTGAGAGTACTAGCACGGAGACCCGGTACTTC
TRBV11-2	-	-	TRBJ2-7	13	CSSTLPPQREQYF	TGTTCCAGCACCCTTCCTCCCCAGCGCGAGCAGTACTTC
TRBV12-3/TRBV12-4	-	few	TRBJ1-5	15	CVSSRGFLGERPQHF	TGTGTCAGCAGCCGAGGTTTCTTAGGGGAACGGCCCCAGCATTTT
TRBV30	-	-	TRBJ1-1	15	CAWSLRGGRDTEAFF	TGTGCCTGGAGTTTACGTGGGGGCAGGGACACTGAAGCCTTCTTT
TRBV5-4	TRBD2	-	TRBJ2-7	14	CTSSLSSGSLGQYF	TGTACCAGCAGCTTGTCTAGCGGATCCCTTGGGCAGTACTTC
TRBV9	-	-	TRBJ2-3	15	CASSTSLGSTDTQYF	TGTGCCAGCAGCACCTCATTAGGTAGCACAGATACGCAGTATTTT